A single sample is the source of the 15 T cell receptor beta chains below, sequenced in a study of CD8 T cells in Susac syndrome. RNA in amounts of roughly 0.5 to 1 ug was reverse transcribed with random hexamers. MiXCR, run by TCRdb on the immunoSEQ multiplex PCR reads, gives a single entry per CDR3 protein. Of approximately 120,000 distinct CDR3 sequences in the sample, around 90% were seen once. Sequencing used CD4+ T cells from PBMCs. Receptors were obtained from a human donor in good health.

This clonotype has more than one count but fewer than ten. J is TRBJ2-7 and V is TRBV27; 8 bases agree with TRBD2. CDR3 size: 15 residues. The germline gives CDR1 MNHEY, CDR2 SMNVEV (reference sequence). After removal of 2 bases from V and 4 bases from J, the junction contained 7 bases not matched to a gene. The CDR3: CASSLGTGGPYEQYF. Here the CDR3 DNA reads TGTGCCAGCAGTTTAGGTACGGGAGGGCCTTACGAGCAGTACTTC.

The chain combines TRBV10-3 with TRBJ2-1; D is unclear. The ends were cut back, 3 bases at V and 0 bases at J, with 15 bases in the middle. CDR3 length equals 17 residues. The germline gives CDR1 ENHRY, CDR2 SYGVKD. CDR3 protein: CAISDTQLGSSYNEQFF. The CDR3 region has the DNA TGTGCCATCAGTGATACCCAGTTGGGGTCCTCCTACAATGAGCAGTTCTTC.

This sequence joins TRBV29-1 and TRBJ2-7; TRBD1 matches 7 bases. This CDR3 has 13 residues. CDR1 and CDR2 (germline): SQVTM, ANQGSEA. V gave up 5 bases and J gave up 4 bases; unmatched junction bases: 8. CDR3 sequence (DNA): TGCAGCGTTTCTACAGGGGAGTCGTACGAGCAGTACTTC. Its translation is CSVSTGESYEQYF.

The chain carries TRBV7-6 and TRBJ2-5; D may be TRBD1 (6 bases). CDR1 and CDR2 (germline): SGHVS, FNYEAQ. The V end was cut by 6 bases, the J end by 4 bases, with 18 bases between. The CDR3 sequence is 15 residues long. For the CDR3, the DNA is TGTGCCAGCAGTTACTCGGCGGAAGGGGGAGAGACCCAGTACTTC. Translating gives CASSYSAEGGETQYF.

This clonotype was seen a single time. The CDR3 sequence is CATPRGGNEQFF. As DNA, the CDR3 is TGTGCCACCCCCCGGGGAGGGAATGAGCAGTTCTTC. This rearrangement joins TRBV13 to TRBJ2-1; 7 bases are a match to TRBD2. The CDR3 has 12 residues. CDR1 is PRHDT and CDR2 is FYEKMQ in the germline V gene (reference sequence). The ends lost 10 bases at V and 7 bases at J; junction bases unmatched: 7.

This chain connects TRBV6-2 or TRBV6-3 to TRBJ2-5, with TRBD2 matching 8 bases. This CDR3 is 15 amino acids long. The ends lost 2 bases at V and 5 bases at J; junction bases unmatched: 7. Germline V gives CDR1 MNHEY, CDR2 SVGEGT. The CDR3: CASSYVSGSGETQYF. CDR3 bases: TGTGCCAGCAGTTACGTGAGCGGGAGCGGGGAGACCCAGTACTTC.

The chain joins TRBV18 to TRBJ2-2; unclear D gene. The CDR3 extends over 12 amino acids. Germline V gene lookup returns CDR1 KGHSH and CDR2 LQKENI. Trimming removed 3 bases from V and 6 bases from J, with 5 bases in between. DNA for the CDR3: TGTGCCAGCTCACCCAATGCCGGGGAGCTGTTTTTT. Protein: CASSPNAGELFF.

Concerning this clonotype itself: A junction boundary mismatches the germline segment, possibly from a read error. The V call is TRBV18, the J call TRBJ1-1; maybe TRBD1 (5 bases). The length of the CDR3 is 13 residues. Germline assignment: CDR1 KGHSH and CDR2 LQKENI. CDR3 coding DNA: TGTGCCAGCTCCCCACTTGGGGGGGCTGAAGCTTTCTTT. It yields the protein CASSPLGGAEAFF. The full variable domain, in which reference TRBV18 and TRBJ1-1 provide the parts outside the CDR3, is NAGVMQNPRHLVRRRGQEARLRCSPMKGHSHVYWYRQLPEEGLKFMVYLQKENIIDESGMPKERFSAEFPKEGPSILRIQQVVRGDSAAYFCASSPLGGAEAFFGQGTRLTVV.

The chain couples TRBV6-1 to TRBJ1-1; D remains unclear. Trimming cost V 9 bases and J 8 bases, with 13 bases left between them. The V gene's germline CDR1 is MNHNS and CDR2 SASEGT. The CDR3 extends over 11 amino acids. CDR3 residues: CASLYRREAFF. The CDR3 DNA sequence: TGTGCCAGTCTATATAGGAGGGAAGCTTTCTTT.

V gene TRBV7-2 combines with J gene TRBJ2-7; 8 bases agree with TRBD1. The CDR3 consists of 15 residues. Germline V lookup: CDR1 SGHTA, CDR2 FQGNSA. V was pared by 5 bases and J by 5 bases, with 11 bases of the junction left unmatched. Here the CDR3 DNA reads TGTGCCAGCAGCCGCCTAATCGGACAGGGCCACGAGCAGTACTTC. As protein: CASSRLIGQGHEQYF.

This rearrangement joins TRBV7-2 to TRBJ1-6; D might be TRBD1 (5 bases). This CDR3 has 16 residues. The germline V gene encodes CDR1 SGHTA and CDR2 FQGNSA. V was pared by 1 base and J by 4 bases, with 11 bases between. The CDR3 spells CASSLGSGRYNSPLHF. The CDR3 DNA reads as TGTGCCAGCAGCTTAGGTTCGGGGCGGTATAATTCACCCCTCCACTTT.

The chain employs TRBV5-4 and TRBJ1-5; tentative D call: TRBD1 (5 bases). Trimming cost V 2 bases and J 6 bases, with 9 bases left between them. Germline V lookup: CDR1 SGHNT, CDR2 YYREEE (reference sequence). The CDR3 covers 13 residues. The CDR3 protein is CASSFDRTQPQHF. CDR3 DNA: TGTGCCAGCAGCTTTGACAGAACTCAGCCCCAGCATTTT.

The V and J genes are TRBV7-2 and TRBJ2-1; 12 positions match TRBD1. The CDR3 extends over 16 amino acids. The junction had 11 bases not matched to a gene; V was cut back by 5 bases and J by 9 bases. Germline V gene sequence: CDR1 SGHTA, CDR2 FQGNSA. This chain's CDR3 is CASSPQWGTGGREQFF. The DNA for the CDR3 is TGTGCCAGCAGCCCCCAGTGGGGGACAGGGGGCCGTGAGCAGTTCTTC.

The chain links TRBV3-1 to TRBJ2-2; D remains unclear. The V gene's germline CDR1 is LGHDT and CDR2 YNNKEL (reference sequence). The CDR3 sequence is 15 residues long. V was clipped by 4 bases and J by 0 bases, with 9 bases between them. The CDR3 nucleotides read TGTGCCAGCAGCCCGACTGCTGCGAACACCGGGGAGCTGTTTTTT. This gives the protein CASSPTAANTGELFF.

The chain uses TRBV7-2 and TRBJ1-6; 7 bases align to TRBD1. Germline V gives CDR1 SGHTA, CDR2 FQGNSA. The CDR3 runs 18 residues. V lost 0 bases and J lost 0; bases outside the gene matches: 5. The chain's CDR3 is CASSLALGQTSYNSPLHF. The CDR3, as DNA: TGTGCCAGCAGCTTAGCGCTGGGACAGACCTCCTATAATTCACCCCTCCACTTT.